Sequencing of this TCR beta chain was carried out in a study of beta chain features in type 1 diabetes. Study-level points and caveats: The VDJ junctions of type 1 diabetes patients carried fewer insertions and more deletions.

This clone has only a few counts. Its specificity is not known. Reverse transcribing all isolated RNA meant expressed TCRB transcripts were sequenced. A few million reads were obtained on average from naive, central memory and regulatory T cell samples. Repertoires were generated with immunoSEQ multiplex PCR, while TCRdb's copy carries only in-frame clones and drops some. The table includes under 800,000 clones, roughly 16% detected once. The sample comprised naive CD4+ T cells from blood. The sequence derives from a young man in good health.

CDR3 loop: CASSLAQIGNQPQHF. CDR3 sequence (DNA): TGTGCCAGCAGTTTGGCGCAGATCGGCAATCAGCCCCAGCATTTT. The chain links TRBV28 to TRBJ1-5, with D uncertain. Trimming left V 3 bases short and J 2 bases short, with 11 bases between. The germline gives CDR1 MDHEN, CDR2 SYDVKM. The CDR3 totals 15 residues.